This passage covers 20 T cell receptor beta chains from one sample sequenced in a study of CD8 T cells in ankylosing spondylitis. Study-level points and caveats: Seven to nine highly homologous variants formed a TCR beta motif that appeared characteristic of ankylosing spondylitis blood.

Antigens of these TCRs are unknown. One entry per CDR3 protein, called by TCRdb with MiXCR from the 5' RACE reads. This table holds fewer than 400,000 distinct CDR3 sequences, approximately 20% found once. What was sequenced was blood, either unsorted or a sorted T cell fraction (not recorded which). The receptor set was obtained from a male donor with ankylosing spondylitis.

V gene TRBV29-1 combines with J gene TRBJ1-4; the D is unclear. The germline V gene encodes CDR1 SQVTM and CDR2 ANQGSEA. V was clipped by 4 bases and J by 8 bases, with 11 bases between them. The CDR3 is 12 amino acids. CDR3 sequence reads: CSVALTREKLFF. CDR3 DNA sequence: TGCAGCGTTGCACTCACACGGGAAAAACTGTTTTTT.

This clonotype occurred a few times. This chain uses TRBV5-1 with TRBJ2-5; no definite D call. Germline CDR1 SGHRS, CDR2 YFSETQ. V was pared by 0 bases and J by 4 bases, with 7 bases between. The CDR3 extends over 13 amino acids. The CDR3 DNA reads TGCGCCAGCAGCTTGGGAGTTTTAGAGACCCAGTACTTC. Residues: CASSLGVLETQYF.

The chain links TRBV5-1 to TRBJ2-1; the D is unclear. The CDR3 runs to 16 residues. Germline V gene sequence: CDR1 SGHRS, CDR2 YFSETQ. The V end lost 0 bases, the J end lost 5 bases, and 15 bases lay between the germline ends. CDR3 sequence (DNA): TGCGCCAGCAGCTTGGGTTCCCTCCAAGGGCACAATGAGCAGTTCTTC. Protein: CASSLGSLQGHNEQFF. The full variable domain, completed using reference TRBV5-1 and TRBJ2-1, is KAGVTQTPRYLIKTRGQQVTLSCSPISGHRSVSWYQQTPGQGLQFLFEYFSETQRNKGNFPGRFSGRQFSNSRSEMNVSTLELGDSALYLCASSLGSLQGHNEQFFGPGTRLTVL.

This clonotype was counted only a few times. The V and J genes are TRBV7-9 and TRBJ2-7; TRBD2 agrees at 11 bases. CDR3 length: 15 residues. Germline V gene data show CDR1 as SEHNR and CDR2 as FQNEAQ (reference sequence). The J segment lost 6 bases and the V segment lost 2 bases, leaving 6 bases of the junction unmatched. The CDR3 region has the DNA TGTGCCAGCAGCTTAACTAGCGGGAGTTGGTCCGAGCAGTACTTC. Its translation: CASSLTSGSWSEQYF.

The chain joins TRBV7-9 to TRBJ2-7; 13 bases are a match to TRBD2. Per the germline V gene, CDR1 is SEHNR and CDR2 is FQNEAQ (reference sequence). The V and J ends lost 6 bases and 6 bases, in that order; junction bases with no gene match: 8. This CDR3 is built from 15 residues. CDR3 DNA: TGTGCCAGCAGTTCGACATGGACTAGCGGGAGCGAGCAGTACTTC. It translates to CASSSTWTSGSEQYF. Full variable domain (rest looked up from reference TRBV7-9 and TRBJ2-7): DTGVSQNPRHKITKRGQNVTFRCDPISEHNRLYWYRQTLGQGPEFLTYFQNEAQLEKSRLLSDRFSAERPKGSFSTLEIQRTEQGDSAMYLCASSSTWTSGSEQYFGPGTRLTVT.

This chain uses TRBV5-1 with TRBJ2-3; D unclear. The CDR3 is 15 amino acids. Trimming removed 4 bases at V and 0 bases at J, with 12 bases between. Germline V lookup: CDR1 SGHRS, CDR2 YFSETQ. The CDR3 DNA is TGCGCCAGCAGCCCGGGCTACGAAAGCACAGATACGCAGTATTTT. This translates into CASSPGYESTDTQYF.

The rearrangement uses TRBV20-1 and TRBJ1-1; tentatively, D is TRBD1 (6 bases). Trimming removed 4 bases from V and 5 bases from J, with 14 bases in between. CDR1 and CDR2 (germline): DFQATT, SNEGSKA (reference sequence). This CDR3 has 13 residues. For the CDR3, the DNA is TGCAGTGCTACACAGGGAGGAGATACTGAAGCTTTCTTT. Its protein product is CSATQGGDTEAFF.

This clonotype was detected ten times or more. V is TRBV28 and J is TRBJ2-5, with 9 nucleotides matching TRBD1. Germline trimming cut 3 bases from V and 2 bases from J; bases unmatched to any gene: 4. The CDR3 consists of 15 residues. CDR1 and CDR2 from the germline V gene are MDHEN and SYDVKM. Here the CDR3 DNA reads TGTGCCAGCAGTTTCCCCGGACAGGGGCAAGAGACCCAGTACTTC. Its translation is CASSFPGQGQETQYF.

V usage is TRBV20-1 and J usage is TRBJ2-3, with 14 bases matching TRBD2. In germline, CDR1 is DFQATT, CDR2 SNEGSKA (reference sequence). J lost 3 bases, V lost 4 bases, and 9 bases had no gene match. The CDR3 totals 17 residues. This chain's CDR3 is CSATGTSGRLGTDTQYF. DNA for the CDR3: TGCAGTGCTACCGGGACTAGCGGGAGACTAGGGACAGATACGCAGTATTTT.

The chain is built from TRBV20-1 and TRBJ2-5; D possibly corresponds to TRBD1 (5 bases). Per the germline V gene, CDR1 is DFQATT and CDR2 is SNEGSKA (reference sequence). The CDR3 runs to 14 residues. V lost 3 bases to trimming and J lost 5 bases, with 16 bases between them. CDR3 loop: CSARDTFLLETQYF. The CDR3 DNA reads TGCAGTGCTAGGGACACATTCCTCCTCGAGACCCAGTACTTC.

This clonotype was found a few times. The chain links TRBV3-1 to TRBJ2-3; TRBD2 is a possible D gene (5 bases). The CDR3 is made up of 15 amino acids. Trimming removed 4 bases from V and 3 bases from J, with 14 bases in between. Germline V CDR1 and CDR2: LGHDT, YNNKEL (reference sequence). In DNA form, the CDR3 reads TGTGCCAGCAGCCGGAGGAGTTTGGGGACAGATACGCAGTATTTT. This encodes CASSRRSLGTDTQYF.

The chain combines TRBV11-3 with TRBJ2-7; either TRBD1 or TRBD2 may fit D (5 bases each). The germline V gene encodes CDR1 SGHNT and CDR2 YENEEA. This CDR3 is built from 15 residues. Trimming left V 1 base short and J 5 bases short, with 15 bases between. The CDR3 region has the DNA TGTGCCAGCAGCTTAGGTCCGGGGCAAGCCCACGAGCAGTACTTC. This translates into CASSLGPGQAHEQYF.

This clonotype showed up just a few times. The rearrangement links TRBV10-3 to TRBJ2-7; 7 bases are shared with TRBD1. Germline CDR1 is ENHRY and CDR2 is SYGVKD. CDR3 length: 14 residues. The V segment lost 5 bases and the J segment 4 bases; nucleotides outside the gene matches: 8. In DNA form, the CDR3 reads TGTGCCATCAGTTATCAGGGGGAAAGGTACGAGCAGTACTTC. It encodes CAISYQGERYEQYF.

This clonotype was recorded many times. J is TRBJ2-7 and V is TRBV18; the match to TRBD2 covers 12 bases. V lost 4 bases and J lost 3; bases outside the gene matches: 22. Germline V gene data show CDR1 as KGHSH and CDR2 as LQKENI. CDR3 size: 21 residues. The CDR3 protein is CASSRRPGTGVSGLAGYEQYF. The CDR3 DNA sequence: TGTGCCAGCTCACGCAGACCCGGGACAGGGGTTTCGGGACTAGCGGGCTACGAGCAGTACTTC.

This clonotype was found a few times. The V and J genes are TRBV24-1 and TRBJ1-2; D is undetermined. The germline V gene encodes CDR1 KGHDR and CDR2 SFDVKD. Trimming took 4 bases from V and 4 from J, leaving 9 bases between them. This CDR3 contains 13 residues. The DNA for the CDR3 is TGTGCCACCAGTGACTCCCACGGCTATGGCTACACCTTC. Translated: CATSDSHGYGYTF.

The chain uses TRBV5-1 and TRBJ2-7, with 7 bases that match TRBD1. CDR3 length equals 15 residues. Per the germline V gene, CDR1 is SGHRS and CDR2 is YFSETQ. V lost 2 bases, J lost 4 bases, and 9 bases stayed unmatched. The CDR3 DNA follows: TGCGCCAGCAGCTTAACGGCAGGGACAGCGTACGAGCAGTACTTC. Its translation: CASSLTAGTAYEQYF.

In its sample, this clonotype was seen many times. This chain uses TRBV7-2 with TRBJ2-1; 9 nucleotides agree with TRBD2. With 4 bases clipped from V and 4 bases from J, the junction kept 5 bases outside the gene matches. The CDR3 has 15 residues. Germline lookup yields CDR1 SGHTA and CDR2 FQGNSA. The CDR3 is CASSSTSGNYNEQFF. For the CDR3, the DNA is TGTGCCAGCAGCTCGACTAGCGGAAATTACAATGAGCAGTTCTTC.

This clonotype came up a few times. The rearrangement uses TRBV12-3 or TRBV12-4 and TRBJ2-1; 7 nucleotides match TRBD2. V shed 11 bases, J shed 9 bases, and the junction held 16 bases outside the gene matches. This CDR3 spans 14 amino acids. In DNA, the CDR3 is TGTGCCTGTACAATGCGGGAGACAACGTTTGAGCAGTTCTTC. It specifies CACTMRETTFEQFF.

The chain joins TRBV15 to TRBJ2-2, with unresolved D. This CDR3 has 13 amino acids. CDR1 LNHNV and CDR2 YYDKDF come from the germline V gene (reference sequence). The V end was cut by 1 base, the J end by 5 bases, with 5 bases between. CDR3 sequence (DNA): TGTGCCACCAGCAGAGGGTATACCGGGGAGCTGTTTTTT. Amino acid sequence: CATSRGYTGELFF.

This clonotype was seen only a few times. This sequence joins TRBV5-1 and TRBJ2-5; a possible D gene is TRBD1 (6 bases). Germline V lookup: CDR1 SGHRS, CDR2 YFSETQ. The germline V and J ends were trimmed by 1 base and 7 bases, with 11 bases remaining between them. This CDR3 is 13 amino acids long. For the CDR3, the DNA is TGCGCCAGCAGCTTGACAGGGACGGGGACCCAGTACTTC. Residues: CASSLTGTGTQYF.